Each of the 3 T cell receptor beta chains below was sequenced from the same sample in a study of T cell responses to AZD1222 COVID-19 vaccine. The data were produced by immunoSEQ multiplex PCR, yet TCRdb's version contains in-frame clones alone and is incomplete. The table has tens of thousands of clones, approximately 86% seen once. The specimen was peripheral blood, collected on day 0 of MenACWY control vaccination. The receptors stem from an adult in good health.

This chain joins TRBV19 and TRBJ1-5; 7 bases line up with TRBD1. V was clipped by 2 bases and J by 3 bases; unmatched bases: 10. CDR1 and CDR2 (germline): LNHDA, SQIVND (reference sequence). The CDR3 runs 17 residues. CDR3: CASSITQGGGYNQPQHF. In nucleotides, the CDR3 is TGTGCCAGTAGTATAACGCAGGGGGGTGGATACAATCAGCCCCAGCATTTT.

The count of this clone is one. The V gene is TRBV24-1, the J gene TRBJ2-5, with TRBD2 identical over 8 bases. The CDR3 has 16 amino acids. Per germline, CDR1 KGHDR and CDR2 SFDVKD. V shed 4 bases and J 1 base; nucleotides not matched to a gene: 7. Here the CDR3 DNA reads TGTGCCACCAGTGAAGTTGGCGGGGGGACCCAAGAGACCCAGTACTTC. Protein product: CATSEVGGGTQETQYF.

The chain carries TRBV5-5 and TRBJ2-2, with 7 bases lining up with TRBD2. This CDR3 region has 15 residues. Trimming removed 0 bases from V and 6 bases from J; junction bases left unmatched: 5. Germline assignment: CDR1 SGHKS and CDR2 YYEKEE (reference sequence). DNA for the CDR3: TGTGCCAGCAGCTTGGCCCCTAGCGGCGCCGGGGAGCTGTTTTTT. Translation: CASSLAPSGAGELFF.